These 25 T cell receptor beta chains originate from one sample sequenced in a study of beta chain features in type 1 diabetes. The isolated RNA, all of it, was reverse transcribed, so expressed TCRB transcripts were what got sequenced. TCRdb's table, derived via immunoSEQ multiplex PCR, lists solely in-frame clones and lacks some. The sample records around 710,000 clones, 12% being singletons. For these receptors, no antigen is known. Broader study findings: Across all four CD4+ subsets, people with type 1 diabetes showed modestly shorter TCRB CDR3s.

Sequenced sample: naive CD4+ T cells from blood. Receptors were obtained from a young man with type 1 diabetes.

This clone was observed a few times. The J gene is TRBJ1-1, the V gene TRBV29-1; 8 nucleotides line up with TRBD1. Germline V gene sequence: CDR1 SQVTM, CDR2 ANQGSEA. This CDR3 has 15 residues. The V gene end was trimmed by 7 bases and the J gene end by 0 bases; junction bases not matched to a gene: 10. This CDR3 is CSAGTGLSLNTEAFF. The CDR3 bases are TGCAGCGCGGGGACAGGTCTATCCCTGAACACTGAAGCTTTCTTT.

This clone was counted only a few times. The V gene is TRBV4-2, the J gene TRBJ1-1; no firm D call. The CDR3 covers 14 residues. Between the trimmed V and J ends, which lost 3 bases and 2 bases, there was a span of 10 bases. Germline V CDR1 and CDR2: LGHNA, YNFKEQ. The CDR3 region is CASSQGTSNTEAFF. CDR3 nucleotide sequence: TGTGCCAGCAGCCAGGGTACAAGCAACACTGAAGCTTTCTTT.

The gene calls are TRBV7-2 and TRBJ1-1; possibly TRBD1 for D (5 bases). The CDR3 sequence is 14 residues long. Germline lookup yields CDR1 SGHTA and CDR2 FQGNSA. The germline V and J ends were trimmed by 3 bases and 5 bases, with 13 bases remaining between them. The CDR3 loop is CASSFDRAGTEAFF. CDR3 nucleotides: TGTGCCAGCAGCTTCGATAGGGCAGGGACTGAAGCTTTCTTT.

The chain has TRBV19 and TRBJ2-5, with TRBD2 as a possible D gene (6 bases). This CDR3 is 14 amino acids long. The ends were cut back, 4 bases at V and 5 bases at J, with 14 bases in the middle. From germline, CDR1 is LNHDA and CDR2 SQIVND (reference sequence). CDR3: CASSTQGGGETQYF. The CDR3 coding sequence is TGTGCCAGTAGTACGCAGGGAGGTGGCGAGACCCAGTACTTC.

This clone appeared a few times. The V call is TRBV7-2, the J call TRBJ2-3; 10 nucleotides align to TRBD2. Per germline, CDR1 SGHTA and CDR2 FQGNSA. Unmatched junction bases numbered 9, after V lost 9 bases and J lost 3 bases. CDR3 size: 15 residues. This CDR3 is CASLLASGGTDTQYF. CDR3 nucleotide sequence: TGTGCCAGTTTACTGGCTAGCGGGGGAACAGATACGCAGTATTTT.

The rearrangement joins TRBV7-8 to TRBJ1-4, with D hard to call. Germline V CDR1 and CDR2: SGHVS, FQNEAQ. This CDR3 has 16 residues. V was cut by 4 bases and J by 2 bases, with 14 bases left in between. Here the CDR3 reads CASSSRFRDTNEKLFF. The CDR3 nucleotides are TGTGCCAGCAGCTCGAGGTTTCGGGATACTAATGAAAAACTGTTTTTT.

Only a few counts were recorded for this clone. CDR3 in amino acids: CASSLGVRDTDTQYF. CDR3 bases: TGCGCCAGCAGCTTGGGAGTGCGGGACACAGATACGCAGTATTTT. The V and J genes are TRBV5-1 and TRBJ2-3; a weak D match, TRBD2 (6 bases). CDR1 is SGHRS and CDR2 is YFSETQ in the germline V gene. Trimming removed 0 bases at V and 2 bases at J, with 10 bases between. The CDR3 totals 15 residues.

The CDR3 nucleotides are TGTGCCAGCAGTTGGGGGGGCCCAGATACGCAGTATTTT. This encodes CASSWGGPDTQYF. This sequence joins TRBV28 and TRBJ2-3; D may be TRBD2 (7 bases). This CDR3 comprises 13 residues. Trimming stripped 4 bases from V and 4 bases from J, with 9 bases between. Germline CDR1 and CDR2: MDHEN and SYDVKM.

The rearrangement links TRBV4-3 to TRBJ2-3, with 11 bases lining up with TRBD1. Germline assignment: CDR1 LGHNA and CDR2 YSLEER. The CDR3 consists of 16 residues. V lost 3 bases to trimming and J lost 4 bases; unmatched junction nucleotides: 6. The chain's CDR3 is CASSQGGQGASDTQYF. In DNA form, the CDR3 reads TGCGCCAGCAGCCAGGGTGGACAGGGGGCGTCAGATACGCAGTATTTT.

V gene TRBV29-1 combines with J gene TRBJ2-2, with D maybe TRBD1 (5 bases). Germline CDR1 reads SQVTM; CDR2 reads ANQGSEA. Trimming pared 1 base from V and 6 bases from J, leaving 15 bases between. The CDR3 loop spans 15 amino acids. DNA for the CDR3: TGCAGCGTTGAAGGAAGGGGTGGGTTAGCCGGGGAGCTGTTTTTT. This codes for CSVEGRGGLAGELFF.

This clone came up a few times. The V gene is TRBV7-2, the J gene TRBJ2-5; 9 positions agree with TRBD1. The ends lost 0 bases at V and 4 bases at J; junction bases unmatched: 6. In germline, CDR1 is SGHTA, CDR2 FQGNSA. CDR3 length equals 16 residues. The CDR3 region is CASSLAQGQGRETQYF. The CDR3 region has the DNA TGTGCCAGCAGCTTAGCGCAGGGACAGGGTCGAGAGACCCAGTACTTC.

This chain links TRBV28 with TRBJ1-2; 8 nucleotides align to TRBD1. Germline CDR1 is MDHEN and CDR2 is SYDVKM. The CDR3 contains 14 residues. V lost 6 bases to trimming and J lost 4 bases; unmatched junction nucleotides: 7. CDR3 in amino acids: CASRQGGASYGYTF. CDR3 DNA: TGTGCCAGCAGACAGGGGGGGGCCAGCTATGGCTACACCTTC.

J is TRBJ2-2 and V is TRBV19; 7 nucleotides match TRBD1. CDR1 and CDR2 (germline): LNHDA, SQIVND (reference sequence). This CDR3 region has 13 residues. The J segment lost 6 bases and the V segment lost 6 bases, leaving 4 bases of the junction unmatched. The CDR3 here is CASRRQGPGELFF. The CDR3 DNA reads as TGTGCCAGTAGAAGACAGGGCCCCGGGGAGCTGTTTTTT.

The V call is TRBV12-5, the J call TRBJ1-5, with D possibly matching TRBD1 (6 bases). In germline, CDR1 is LGHNT, CDR2 FRNRAP. V was clipped by 6 bases and J by 6 bases, with 24 bases between them. The length of the CDR3 is 17 residues. CDR3 loop: CASGLLWGADLGQPQHF. The CDR3, as DNA: TGTGCTAGTGGCCTCCTCTGGGGGGCGGACCTCGGTCAGCCCCAGCATTTT.

This clone was counted a few times. This chain joins TRBV28 and TRBJ1-3; 9 bases are shared with TRBD1. V was clipped by 5 bases and J by 2 bases; unmatched bases: 7. The CDR3 sequence is 16 residues long. The germline gives CDR1 MDHEN, CDR2 SYDVKM. The CDR3 here is CASSGSGQGAGNTIYF. The CDR3 bases are TGTGCCAGCAGTGGATCGGGACAGGGAGCTGGAAACACCATATATTTT.

This clone was counted only a few times. V gene TRBV11-1 combines with J gene TRBJ1-1; no definite D call. Germline CDR1 SGHAT, CDR2 FQDESV (reference sequence). Trimming removed 4 bases from V and 5 bases from J, with 11 bases in between. The CDR3 is 13 residues long. The chain's CDR3 is CASSSLLGTEAFF. The CDR3 DNA follows: TGTGCCAGCAGCTCGTTATTGGGGACTGAAGCTTTCTTT.

The genes are TRBV7-2 and TRBJ2-7; D is ambiguous. V was trimmed by 6 bases and J by 3 bases, leaving 9 bases between them. This CDR3 is 12 amino acids long. The germline gives CDR1 SGHTA, CDR2 FQGNSA. The CDR3: CASRGSGYEQYF. In nucleotides, the CDR3 is TGTGCCAGCAGGGGTTCAGGCTACGAGCAGTACTTC.

The chain joins TRBV7-2 to TRBJ1-6; 11 bases are a match to TRBD1. CDR1 and CDR2 (germline): SGHTA, FQGNSA. The CDR3 has 16 residues. The V and J ends lost 5 bases and 9 bases, in that order; junction bases with no gene match: 9. CDR3 residues: CASSGGTGGRRSPLHF. For the CDR3, the DNA is TGTGCCAGCAGCGGCGGGACAGGGGGGCGTCGTTCACCCCTCCACTTT. Supplemented by reference TRBV7-2 and TRBJ1-6, the full variable domain reads GAGVSQSPSNKVTEKGKDVELRCDPISGHTALYWYRQSLGQGLEFLIYFQGNSAPDKSGLPSDRFSAERTGGSVSTLTIQRTQQEDSAVYLCASSGGTGGRRSPLHFGNGTRLTVT.

V is TRBV6-5 and J is TRBJ2-7, with TRBD1 as a possible D gene (8 bases). The V gene's germline CDR1 is MNHEY and CDR2 SVGAGI. The ends were cut back, 6 bases at V and 7 bases at J, with 22 bases in the middle. The CDR3 covers 15 residues. CDR3 bases: TGTGCCAGCAGCCCCACAACAGGGGGGGTGGATGAGCAGTACTTC. Amino acids: CASSPTTGGVDEQYF.

The chain uses TRBV29-1 and TRBJ2-1, with D possibly being TRBD1 or TRBD2 (5 bases each). Germline CDR1 reads SQVTM; CDR2 reads ANQGSEA. Trimming shortened V by 3 bases and J by 4 bases, and 16 bases separated the two germline ends. There are 15 residues in the CDR3. Here the CDR3 reads CSVEGPRGGYNEQFF. The DNA for the CDR3 is TGCAGCGTTGAGGGGCCCCGAGGCGGGTACAATGAGCAGTTCTTC.

This clone was observed a handful of times. The CDR3 DNA reads TGCGCCAGCAGCCTAGGACTAGCGGGGGGCCTAGGCTCTTCCTACGAGCAGTACTTC. This translates into CASSLGLAGGLGSSYEQYF. The rearrangement joins TRBV4-3 to TRBJ2-7, with 14 bases lining up with TRBD2. The CDR3 is 19 residues long. CDR1 and CDR2 (germline): LGHNA, YSLEER. V shed 4 bases and J 1 base; nucleotides not matched to a gene: 12.

The chain links TRBV7-3 to TRBJ1-6; 9 bases match TRBD1. The germline CDR1 and CDR2 sequences are SGHTA and FQGTGA. CDR3 size: 14 residues. The trim removed 6 bases at V and 9 bases at J, leaving 6 bases unmatched. The CDR3 nucleotides read TGTGCCAGCAGTACCGGACAGGGGAGTTCACCCCTCCACTTT. This sequence encodes CASSTGQGSSPLHF.

The rearrangement uses TRBV6-6 and TRBJ2-1, with 8 bases identical to TRBD2. The CDR3 spans 14 residues. V lost 10 bases to trimming and J lost 8 bases; unmatched junction nucleotides: 13. Germline loops: CDR1 MNHNY, CDR2 SVGAGI (reference sequence). CDR3 bases: TGTGCCACCGGCCGGGGGGGCAGTGTGGATGAGCAGTTCTTC. This translates into CATGRGGSVDEQFF.

There are a few counts of this clone. J is TRBJ2-1 and V is TRBV19; a possible D gene is TRBD2 (6 bases). With 6 bases removed from V and 6 bases from J, the gap between germline ends came to 18 bases. CDR3 size: 15 residues. Germline lookup yields CDR1 LNHDA and CDR2 SQIVND (reference sequence). This chain's CDR3 is CASSSQGLPLNEQFF. CDR3 in DNA: TGTGCCAGTAGCTCCCAGGGACTTCCCCTCAATGAGCAGTTCTTC.

V and J are TRBV5-1 and TRBJ2-1, with a weak D call TRBD1 (6 bases). Germline CDR1 and CDR2: SGHRS and YFSETQ. The V end lost 4 bases, the J end lost 2 bases, and 16 bases lay between the germline ends. The CDR3 sequence is 16 residues long. CDR3 protein: CASSIGTGQAYNEQFF. Written as DNA, the CDR3 is TGCGCCAGCAGCATTGGAACAGGGCAGGCCTACAATGAGCAGTTCTTC.